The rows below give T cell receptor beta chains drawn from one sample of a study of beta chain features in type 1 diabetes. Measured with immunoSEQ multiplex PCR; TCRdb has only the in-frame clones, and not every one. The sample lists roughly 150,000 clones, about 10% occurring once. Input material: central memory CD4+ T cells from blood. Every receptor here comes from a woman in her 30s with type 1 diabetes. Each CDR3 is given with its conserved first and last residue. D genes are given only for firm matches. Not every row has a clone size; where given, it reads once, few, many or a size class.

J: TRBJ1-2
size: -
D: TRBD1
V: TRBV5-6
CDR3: CASSSGQGDGYTF
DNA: TGTGCCAGCAGCTCGGGACAGGGAGATGGCTACACCTTC

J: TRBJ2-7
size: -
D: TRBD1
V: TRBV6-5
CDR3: CASRRQGPYEQYF
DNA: TGTGCCAGCAGACGACAGGGGCCCTACGAGCAGTACTTC

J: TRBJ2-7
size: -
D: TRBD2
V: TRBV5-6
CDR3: CASSVGLAEYF
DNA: TGTGCCAGCAGCGTCGGACTAGCGGAGTACTTC

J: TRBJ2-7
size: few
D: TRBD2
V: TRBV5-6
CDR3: CASSFRLAGTYEQYF
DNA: TGTGCCAGCAGCTTTCGTTTAGCGGGGACCTACGAGCAGTACTTC

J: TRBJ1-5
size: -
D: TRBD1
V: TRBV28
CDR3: CASSLRTGDPNQPQHF
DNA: TGTGCCAGCAGTTTAAGAACAGGGGACCCCAATCAGCCCCAGCATTTT

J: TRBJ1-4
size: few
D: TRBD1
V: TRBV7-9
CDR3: CASSYGTDLEKLFF
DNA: TGTGCCAGCAGCTACGGGACAGATCTGGAAAAACTGTTTTTT

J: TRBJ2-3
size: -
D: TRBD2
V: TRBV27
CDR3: CASRKRLAETDTQYF
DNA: TGTGCCAGCAGAAAACGACTAGCAGAGACAGATACGCAGTATTTT

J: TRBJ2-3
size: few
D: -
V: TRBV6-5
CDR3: CAAGPAGDTQYF
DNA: TGTGCCGCGGGGCCAGCAGGCGATACGCAGTATTTT

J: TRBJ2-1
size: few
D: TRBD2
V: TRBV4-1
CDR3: CASSRAGGTSGRANNEQFF
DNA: TGCGCCAGCAGCCGAGCGGGCGGGACTAGCGGGAGGGCCAACAATGAGCAGTTCTTC

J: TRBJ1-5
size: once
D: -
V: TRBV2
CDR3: CASSEGRLHQPQHF
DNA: TGTGCCAGCAGTGAGGGGCGGCTACATCAGCCCCAGCATTTT

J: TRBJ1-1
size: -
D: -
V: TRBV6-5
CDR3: CASIHRLGHREAFF
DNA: TGTGCCAGCATCCACAGACTGGGGCACAGGGAAGCTTTCTTT

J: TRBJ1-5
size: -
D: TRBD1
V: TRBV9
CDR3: CASSVAPDRVQPQHF
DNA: TGTGCCAGCAGCGTAGCGCCGGACAGGGTTCAGCCCCAGCATTTT

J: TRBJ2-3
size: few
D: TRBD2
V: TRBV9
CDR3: CASSPSGSPTDTQYF
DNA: TGTGCCAGCAGCCCCAGCGGGAGTCCCACAGATACGCAGTATTTT

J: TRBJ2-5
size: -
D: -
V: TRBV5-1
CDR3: CASSTDQETQYF
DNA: TGCGCCAGCAGCACAGACCAAGAGACCCAGTACTTC

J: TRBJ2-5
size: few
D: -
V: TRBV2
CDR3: CASDGTKIWETQYF
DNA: TGTGCCAGCGATGGGACAAAAATTTGGGAGACCCAGTACTTC

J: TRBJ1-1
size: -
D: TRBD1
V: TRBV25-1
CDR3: CATARQGEAFF
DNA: TGTGCCACCGCTAGACAGGGTGAAGCTTTCTTT

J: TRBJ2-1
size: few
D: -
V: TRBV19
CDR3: CASSIGSSYNEQFF
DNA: TGTGCCAGTAGTATCGGGAGCTCCTACAATGAGCAGTTCTTC

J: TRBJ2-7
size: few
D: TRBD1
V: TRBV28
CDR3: CASSSGGFLYEQYF
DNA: TGTGCCAGCAGTTCAGGGGGTTTTCTCTACGAGCAGTACTTC

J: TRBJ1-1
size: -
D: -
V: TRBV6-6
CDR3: CASDAARGTEAFF
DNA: TGTGCCAGCGATGCGGCCCGGGGCACTGAAGCTTTCTTT

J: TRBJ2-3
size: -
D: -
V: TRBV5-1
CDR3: CASSLDGWGGTSTDTQYF
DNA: TGCGCCAGCAGCTTGGACGGTTGGGGCGGGACTTCCACAGATACGCAGTATTTT

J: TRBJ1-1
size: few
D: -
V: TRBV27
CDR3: CASSRGENTEAFF
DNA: TGTGCCAGCAGTAGAGGAGAGAACACTGAAGCTTTCTTT

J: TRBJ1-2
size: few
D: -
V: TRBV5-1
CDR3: CASSLGSGSGYTF
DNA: TGCGCCAGCAGCTTGGGCTCCGGTAGTGGCTACACCTTC

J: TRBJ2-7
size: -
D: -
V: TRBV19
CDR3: CASTMGAGLSGSYEQYF
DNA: TGTGCCAGTACCATGGGAGCGGGCCTGTCAGGATCCTACGAGCAGTACTTC

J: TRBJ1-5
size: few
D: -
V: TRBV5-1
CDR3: CASSLEGQHNQPQHF
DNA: TGCGCCAGCAGCTTGGAAGGACAGCACAATCAGCCCCAGCATTTT

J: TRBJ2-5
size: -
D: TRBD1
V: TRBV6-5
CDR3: CASSFNPGQGRETQYF
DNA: TGTGCCAGCAGTTTCAACCCGGGACAGGGGCGAGAGACCCAGTACTTC

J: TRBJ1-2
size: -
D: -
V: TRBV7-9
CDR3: CASSLTEGGYGYTF
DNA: TGTGCCAGCAGCTTAACTGAAGGAGGATATGGCTACACCTTC

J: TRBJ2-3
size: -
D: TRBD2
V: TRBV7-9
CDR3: CASSHGTSGITDTQYF
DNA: TGTGCCAGCAGCCACGGGACTAGCGGGATCACAGATACGCAGTATTTT

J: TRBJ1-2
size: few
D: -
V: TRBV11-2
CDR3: CASSRTANYGYTF
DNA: TGTGCCAGCAGCAGGACAGCTAACTATGGCTACACCTTC

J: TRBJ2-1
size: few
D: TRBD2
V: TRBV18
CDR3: CASSPSGLRASQFF
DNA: TGTGCCAGCTCACCATCGGGACTAAGGGCCTCGCAGTTCTTC

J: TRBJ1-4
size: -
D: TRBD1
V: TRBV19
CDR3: CASSSHRGLREKLFF
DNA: TGTGCCAGTAGCTCCCACAGGGGTCTACGTGAAAAACTGTTTTTT

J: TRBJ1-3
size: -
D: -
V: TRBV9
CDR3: CASSVAGQGRSGNTIYF
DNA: TGTGCCAGCAGCGTAGCCGGGCAGGGCAGATCTGGAAACACCATATATTTT

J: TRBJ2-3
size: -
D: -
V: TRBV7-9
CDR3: CASSLEGADTQYF
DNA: TGTGCCAGCAGCTTAGAAGGGGCGGATACGCAGTATTTT

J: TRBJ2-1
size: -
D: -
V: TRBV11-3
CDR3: CASSLSMGAGEGNEQFF
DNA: TGTGCCAGCAGCTTATCAATGGGGGCGGGAGAAGGCAATGAGCAGTTCTTC

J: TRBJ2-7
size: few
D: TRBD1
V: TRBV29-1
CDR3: CSVRRDRLSSYEQYF
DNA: TGCAGCGTCCGAAGGGACAGACTAAGCTCCTACGAGCAGTACTTC

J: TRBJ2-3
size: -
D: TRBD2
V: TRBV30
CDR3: CAWTPGLAGSGDTQYF
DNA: TGTGCCTGGACCCCCGGACTAGCGGGATCAGGTGATACGCAGTATTTT

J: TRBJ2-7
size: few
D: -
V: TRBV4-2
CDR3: CASSQGAGQKAYEQYF
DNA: TGTGCCAGCAGCCAAGGCGCGGGACAGAAGGCCTACGAGCAGTACTTC

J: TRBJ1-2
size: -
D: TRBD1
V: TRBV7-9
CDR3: CASSLVDRGHGYTF
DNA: TGTGCCAGCAGCTTAGTGGACAGGGGGCATGGCTACACCTTC

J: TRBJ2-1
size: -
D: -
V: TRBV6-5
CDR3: CASSSSAEQFF
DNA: TGTGCCAGCAGTTCCTCAGCTGAGCAGTTCTTC

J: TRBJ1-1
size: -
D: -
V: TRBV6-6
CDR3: CASSYAGTEAFF
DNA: TGTGCCAGCAGTTATGCAGGGACTGAAGCTTTCTTT

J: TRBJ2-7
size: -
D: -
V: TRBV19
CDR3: CASGEDRSYEQYF
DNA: TGTGCCAGTGGAGAAGACAGGTCCTACGAGCAGTACTTC

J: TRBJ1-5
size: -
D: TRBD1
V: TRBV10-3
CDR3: CAASTGQNPSSQHF
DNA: TGTGCCGCGTCGACAGGGCAAAACCCTTCCTCCCAGCATTTT

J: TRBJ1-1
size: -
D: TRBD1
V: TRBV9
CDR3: CASSAFGTANTEAFF
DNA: TGTGCCAGCAGCGCCTTCGGGACAGCGAACACTGAAGCTTTCTTT

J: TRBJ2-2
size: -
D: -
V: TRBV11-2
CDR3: CASSLPVNTGELFF
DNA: TGTGCCAGCAGCTTACCAGTTAACACCGGGGAGCTGTTTTTT

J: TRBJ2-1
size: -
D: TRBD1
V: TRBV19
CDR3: CASQDRAANEQFF
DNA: TGTGCCAGCCAGGACAGGGCGGCCAATGAGCAGTTCTTC

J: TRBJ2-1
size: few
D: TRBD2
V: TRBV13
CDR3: CASSFTSGDEQFF
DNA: TGTGCCAGCAGCTTTACTAGCGGCGATGAGCAGTTCTTC

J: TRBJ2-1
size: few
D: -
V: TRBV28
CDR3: CASSFRDKSNEQFF
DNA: TGTGCCAGCAGTTTCCGGGACAAATCGAATGAGCAGTTCTTC

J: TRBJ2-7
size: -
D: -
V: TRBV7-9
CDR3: CASSLIPGGREQYF
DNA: TGTGCCAGCAGCTTAATACCCGGAGGAAGGGAGCAGTACTTC

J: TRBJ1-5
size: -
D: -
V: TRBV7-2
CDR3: CASSIRGNQPQHF
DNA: TGTGCCAGCAGCATCAGGGGTAATCAGCCCCAGCATTTT

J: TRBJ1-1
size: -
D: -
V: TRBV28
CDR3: CASSLPTGMNTEAFF
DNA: TGTGCCAGCAGCCTCCCAACAGGGATGAACACTGAAGCTTTCTTT

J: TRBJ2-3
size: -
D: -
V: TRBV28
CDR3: CASNEEGAGPDTQYF
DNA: TGTGCCAGCAACGAAGAGGGAGCCGGGCCAGATACGCAGTATTTT

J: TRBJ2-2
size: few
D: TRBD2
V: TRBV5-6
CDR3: CASSPIAGGNTGELFF
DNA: TGTGCCAGCAGCCCGATAGCGGGAGGGAACACCGGGGAGCTGTTTTTT

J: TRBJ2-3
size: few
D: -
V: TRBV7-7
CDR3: CASSLGSGYTDTQYF
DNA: TGTGCTAGCAGCTTGGGTAGCGGATACACAGATACGCAGTATTTT

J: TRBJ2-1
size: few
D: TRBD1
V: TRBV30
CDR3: CAWRDYRGLYNEQFF
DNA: TGTGCCTGGAGGGACTACAGGGGGCTCTACAATGAGCAGTTCTTC

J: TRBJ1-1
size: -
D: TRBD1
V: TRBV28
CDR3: CASSVSDRAGTEAFF
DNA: TGTGCCAGCAGTGTAAGCGACAGGGCGGGCACTGAAGCTTTCTTT

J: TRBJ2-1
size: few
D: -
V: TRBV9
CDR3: CASSVGSAQSRNEQFF
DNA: TGTGCCAGCAGCGTAGGTTCAGCACAATCGAGGAATGAGCAGTTCTTC

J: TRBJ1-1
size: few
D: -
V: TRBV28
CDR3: CASSLGREAFF
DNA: TGTGCCAGCAGCTTGGGGAGGGAAGCTTTCTTT

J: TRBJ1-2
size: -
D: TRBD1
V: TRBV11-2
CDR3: CASSLTGQNYGYTF
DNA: TGTGCCAGCAGCTTGACGGGACAGAATTATGGCTACACCTTC

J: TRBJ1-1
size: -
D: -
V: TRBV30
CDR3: CAWDRTVNTEAFF
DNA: TGTGCCTGGGACCGGACAGTTAACACTGAAGCTTTCTTT

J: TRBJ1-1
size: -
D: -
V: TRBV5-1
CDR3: CASSFIGSGEAFF
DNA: TGCGCCAGCAGCTTCATCGGGTCGGGGGAAGCTTTCTTT

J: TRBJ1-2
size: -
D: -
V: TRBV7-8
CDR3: CASSLTANYGYTF
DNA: TGTGCCAGCAGCTTGACAGCAAACTATGGCTACACCTTC